This TCR beta chain emerged from a study of blood T cell repertoires in COVID-19. Study background: Sites in the United States, Italy and Spain provided acute and convalescent COVID-19 samples. Nucleic acid was either cDNA or gDNA, and it came from T cells, B-cell-depleted T cells, or PBMCs.

As originally analysed: From reference gene primer amplification, estimates of nucleated cell counts were derived. The repertoire was sequenced with immunoSEQ multiplex PCR; TCRdb's copy has only in-frame clones and lacks some. That table furnishes V, J and clone size, whereas the DNA furnished D and trimming. The table has 190,000 or so clones, roughly 89% seen once. This clone was detected only once. The TCR was taken from a man in his sixties who had recovered from COVID-19. The sequenced sample consisted of peripheral blood.

Here the CDR3 DNA reads TGTGCCAGCAGCTTAGGCGGGACAGGGACTGAAAAACTGTTTTTT. Its protein product is CASSLGGTGTEKLFF. The rearrangement uses TRBV7-2 and TRBJ1-4; 9 bases line up with TRBD1. Germline V gives CDR1 SGHTA, CDR2 FQGNSA. The CDR3 consists of 15 residues. The V gene end was trimmed by 1 base and the J gene end by 7 bases; junction bases not matched to a gene: 4.